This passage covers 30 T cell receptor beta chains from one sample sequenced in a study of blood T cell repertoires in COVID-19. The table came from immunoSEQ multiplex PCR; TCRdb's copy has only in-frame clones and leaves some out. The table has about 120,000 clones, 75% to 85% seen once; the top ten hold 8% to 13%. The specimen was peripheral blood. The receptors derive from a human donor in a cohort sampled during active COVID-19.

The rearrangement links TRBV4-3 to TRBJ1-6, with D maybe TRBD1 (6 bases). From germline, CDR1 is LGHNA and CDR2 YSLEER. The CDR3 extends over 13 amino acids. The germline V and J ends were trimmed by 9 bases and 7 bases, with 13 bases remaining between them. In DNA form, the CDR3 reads TGCGCCAGTTCCCTCGGACAGAATTCACCCCTCCACTTT. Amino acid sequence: CASSLGQNSPLHF.

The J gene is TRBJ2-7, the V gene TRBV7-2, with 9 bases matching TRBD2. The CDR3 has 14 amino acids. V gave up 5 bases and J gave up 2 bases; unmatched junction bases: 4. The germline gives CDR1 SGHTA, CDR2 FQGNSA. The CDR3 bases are TGTGCCAGCAGCGAAGGACTAGCGACCTACGAGCAGTACTTC. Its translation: CASSEGLATYEQYF.

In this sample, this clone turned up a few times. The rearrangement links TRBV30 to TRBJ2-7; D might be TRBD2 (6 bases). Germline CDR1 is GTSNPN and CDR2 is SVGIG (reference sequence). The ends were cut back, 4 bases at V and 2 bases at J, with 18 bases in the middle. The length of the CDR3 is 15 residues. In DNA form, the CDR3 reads TGTGCCTGGACCACAAAGGGAGGCAGAACCTACGAGCAGTACTTC. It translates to CAWTTKGGRTYEQYF.

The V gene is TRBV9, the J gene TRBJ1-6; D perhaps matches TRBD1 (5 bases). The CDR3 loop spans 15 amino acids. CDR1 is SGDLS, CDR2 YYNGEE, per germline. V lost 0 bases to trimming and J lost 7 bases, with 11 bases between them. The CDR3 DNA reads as TGTGCCAGCAGCGTAGGCAGGCAGGGAAATTCACCCCTCCACTTT. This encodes CASSVGRQGNSPLHF.

This CDR3 reads CASSLAGQGSYEQYF. Here the CDR3 DNA reads TGTGCCAGCAGCTTGGCAGGACAGGGTTCCTACGAGCAGTACTTC. The chain recombines TRBV5-4 with TRBJ2-7, with 8 nucleotides matching TRBD1. The CDR3 runs 15 residues. Germline CDR1 SGHNT, CDR2 YYREEE (reference sequence). The trim removed 0 bases at V and 1 base at J, leaving 3 bases unmatched. The whole variable domain, remainder taken from reference TRBV5-4 and TRBJ2-7, is ETGVTQSPTHLIKTRGQQVTLRCSSQSGHNTVSWYQQALGQGPQFIFQYYREEENGRGNFPPRFSGLQFPNYSSELNVNALELDDSALYLCASSLAGQGSYEQYFGPGTRLTVT.

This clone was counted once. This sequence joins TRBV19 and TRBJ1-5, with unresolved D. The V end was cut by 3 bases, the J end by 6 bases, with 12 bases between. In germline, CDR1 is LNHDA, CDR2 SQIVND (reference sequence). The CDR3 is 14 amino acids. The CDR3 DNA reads TGTGCCAGTAGTATCGTACAGCCTTTTCAGCCCCAGCATTTT. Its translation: CASSIVQPFQPQHF.

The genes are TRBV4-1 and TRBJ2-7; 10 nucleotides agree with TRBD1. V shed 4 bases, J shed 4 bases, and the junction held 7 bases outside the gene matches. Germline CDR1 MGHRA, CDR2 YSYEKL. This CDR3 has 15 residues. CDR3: CASSRGGTGDYEQYF. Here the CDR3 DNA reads TGCGCCAGCAGCCGCGGTGGGACAGGGGATTACGAGCAGTACTTC.

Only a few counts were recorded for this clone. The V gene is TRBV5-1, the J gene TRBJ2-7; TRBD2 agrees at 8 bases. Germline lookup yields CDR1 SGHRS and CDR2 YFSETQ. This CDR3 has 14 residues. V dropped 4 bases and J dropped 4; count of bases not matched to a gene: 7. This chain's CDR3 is CASSVASSGYEQYF. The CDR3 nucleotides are TGCGCCAGCAGCGTGGCTTCTAGCGGGTACGAGCAGTACTTC.

This chain's CDR3 is CASSSTGTNYGYTF. Here the CDR3 DNA reads TGTGCCAGCTCATCAACAGGGACTAACTATGGCTACACCTTC. The chain combines TRBV18 with TRBJ1-2; possibly TRBD1 for D (6 bases). The CDR3 totals 14 residues. From germline, CDR1 is KGHSH and CDR2 LQKENI. Trimming pared 5 bases from V and 0 bases from J, leaving 10 bases between. Combining the CDR3 with reference TRBV18 and TRBJ1-2 gives the whole variable domain NAGVMQNPRHLVRRRGQEARLRCSPMKGHSHVYWYRQLPEEGLKFMVYLQKENIIDESGMPKERFSAEFPKEGPSILRIQQVVRGDSAAYFCASSSTGTNYGYTFGSGTRLTVV.

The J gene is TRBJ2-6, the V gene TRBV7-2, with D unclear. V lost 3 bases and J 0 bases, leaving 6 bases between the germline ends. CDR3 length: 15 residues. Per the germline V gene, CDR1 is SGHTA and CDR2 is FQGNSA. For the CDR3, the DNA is TGTGCCAGCAGCTTCGAGAGCTCTGGGGCCAACGTCCTGACTTTC. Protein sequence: CASSFESSGANVLTF.

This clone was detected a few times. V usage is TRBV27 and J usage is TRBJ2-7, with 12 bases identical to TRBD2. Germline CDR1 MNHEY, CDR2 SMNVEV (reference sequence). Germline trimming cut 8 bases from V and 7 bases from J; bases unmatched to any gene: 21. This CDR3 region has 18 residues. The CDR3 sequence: CASPTLAGGPLATSEQYF. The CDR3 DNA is TGTGCCAGCCCAACACTAGCGGGAGGCCCGCTCGCTACTAGTGAGCAGTACTTC.

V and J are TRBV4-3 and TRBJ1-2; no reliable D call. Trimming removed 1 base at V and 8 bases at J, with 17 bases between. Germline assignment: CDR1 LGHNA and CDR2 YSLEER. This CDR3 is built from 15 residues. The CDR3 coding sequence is TGCGCCAGCAGCCAAGCAGGCGCAGCAGAAGTGGGCTACACCTTC. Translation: CASSQAGAAEVGYTF.

The CDR3 sequence is CASRWDSGSNGYTF. CDR3 coding DNA: TGTGCCAGCAGATGGGACAGTGGATCGAATGGCTACACCTTC. J is TRBJ1-2 and V is TRBV27, with 7 bases matching TRBD1. The CDR3 contains 14 residues. After removal of 6 bases from V and 6 bases from J, the junction contained 10 bases not matched to a gene. In germline, CDR1 is MNHEY, CDR2 SMNVEV (reference sequence).

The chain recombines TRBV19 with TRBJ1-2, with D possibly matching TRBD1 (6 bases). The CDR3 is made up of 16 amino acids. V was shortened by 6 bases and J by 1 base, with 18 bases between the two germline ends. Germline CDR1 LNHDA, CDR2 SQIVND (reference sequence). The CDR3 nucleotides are TGTGCCAGTAGCAGGGACGGGGGGGGCTTTAACTATGGCTACACCTTC. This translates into CASSRDGGGFNYGYTF.

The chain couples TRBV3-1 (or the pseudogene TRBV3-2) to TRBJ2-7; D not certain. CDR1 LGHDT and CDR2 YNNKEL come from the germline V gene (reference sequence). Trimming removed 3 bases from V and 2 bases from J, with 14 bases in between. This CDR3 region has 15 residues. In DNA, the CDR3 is TGTGCCAGCAGCCAGGAATCCGGGTCGCCCTACGAGCAGTACTTC. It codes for CASSQESGSPYEQYF.

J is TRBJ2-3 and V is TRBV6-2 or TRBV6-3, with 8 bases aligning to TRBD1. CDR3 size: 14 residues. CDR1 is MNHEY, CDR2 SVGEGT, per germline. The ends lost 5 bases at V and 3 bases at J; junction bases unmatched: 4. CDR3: CASSPGTGTDTQYF. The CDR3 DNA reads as TGTGCCAGCAGTCCCGGGACAGGTACAGATACGCAGTATTTT.

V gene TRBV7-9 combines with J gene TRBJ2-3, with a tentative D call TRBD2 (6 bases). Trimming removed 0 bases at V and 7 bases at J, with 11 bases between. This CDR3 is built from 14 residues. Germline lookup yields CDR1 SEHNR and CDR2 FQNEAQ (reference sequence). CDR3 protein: CASSLAGGGNTQYF. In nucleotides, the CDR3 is TGTGCCAGCAGCTTAGCTGGGGGAGGCAATACGCAGTATTTT. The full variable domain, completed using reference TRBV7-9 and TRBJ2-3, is DTGVSQNPRHKITKRGQNVTFRCDPISEHNRLYWYRQTLGQGPEFLTYFQNEAQLEKSRLLSDRFSAERPKGSFSTLEIQRTEQGDSAMYLCASSLAGGGNTQYFGPGTRLTVL.

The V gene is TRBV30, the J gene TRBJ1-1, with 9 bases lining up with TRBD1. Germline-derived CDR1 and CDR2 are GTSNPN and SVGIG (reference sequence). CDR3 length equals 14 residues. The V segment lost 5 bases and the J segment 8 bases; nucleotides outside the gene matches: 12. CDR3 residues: CAWLRGTGSSEAFF. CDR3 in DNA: TGTGCCTGGTTAAGGGGGACAGGGAGTTCAGAAGCTTTCTTT. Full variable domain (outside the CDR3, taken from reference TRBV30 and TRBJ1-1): SQTIHQWPATLVQPVGSPLSLECTVEGTSNPNLYWYRQAAGRGLQLLFYSVGIGQISSEVPQNLSASRPQDRQFILSSKKLLLSDSGFYLCAWLRGTGSSEAFFGQGTRLTVV.

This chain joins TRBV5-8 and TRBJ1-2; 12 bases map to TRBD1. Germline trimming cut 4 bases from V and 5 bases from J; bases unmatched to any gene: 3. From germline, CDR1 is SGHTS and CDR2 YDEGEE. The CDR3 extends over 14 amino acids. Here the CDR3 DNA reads TGTGCCAGCAGCGGGGACAGGGGGCGGTATGGCTACACCTTC. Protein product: CASSGDRGRYGYTF.

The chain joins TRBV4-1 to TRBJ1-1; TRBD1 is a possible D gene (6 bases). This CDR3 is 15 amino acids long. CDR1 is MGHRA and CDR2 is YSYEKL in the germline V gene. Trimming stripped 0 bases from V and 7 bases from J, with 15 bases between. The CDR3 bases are TGCGCCAGCAGCCAAGATTTGGGGGCCTTAGGTGAAGCTTTCTTT. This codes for CASSQDLGALGEAFF.

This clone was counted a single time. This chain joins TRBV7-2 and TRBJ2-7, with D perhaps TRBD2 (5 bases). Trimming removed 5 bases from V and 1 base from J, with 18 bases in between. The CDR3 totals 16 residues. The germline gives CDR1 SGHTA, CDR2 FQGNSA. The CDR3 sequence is CASSPQVLRDSYEQYF. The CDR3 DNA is TGTGCCAGCAGCCCCCAAGTCCTGAGGGATTCCTACGAGCAGTACTTC.

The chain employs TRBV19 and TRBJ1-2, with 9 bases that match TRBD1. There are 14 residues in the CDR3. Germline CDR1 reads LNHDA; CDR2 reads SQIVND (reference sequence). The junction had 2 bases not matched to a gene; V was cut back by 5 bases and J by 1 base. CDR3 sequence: CASSGTGNNYGYTF. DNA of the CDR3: TGTGCCAGTAGTGGGACAGGGAATAACTATGGCTACACCTTC. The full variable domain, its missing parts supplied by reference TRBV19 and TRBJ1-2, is DGGITQSPKYLFRKEGQNVTLSCEQNLNHDAMYWYRQDPGQGLRLIYYSQIVNDFQKGDIAEGYSVSREKKESFPLTVTSAQKNPTAFYLCASSGTGNNYGYTFGSGTRLTVV.

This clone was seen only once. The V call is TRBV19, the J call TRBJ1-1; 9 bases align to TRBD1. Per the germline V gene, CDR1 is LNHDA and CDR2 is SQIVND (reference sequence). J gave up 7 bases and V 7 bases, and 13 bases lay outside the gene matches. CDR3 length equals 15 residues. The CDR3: CASTTPRTGENEAFF. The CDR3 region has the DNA TGTGCCAGTACCACTCCTCGGACAGGGGAAAATGAAGCTTTCTTT.

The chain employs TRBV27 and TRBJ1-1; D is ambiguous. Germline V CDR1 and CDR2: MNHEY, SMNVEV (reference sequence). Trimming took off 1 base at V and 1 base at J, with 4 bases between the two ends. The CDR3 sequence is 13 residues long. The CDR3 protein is CASSLYKNTEAFF. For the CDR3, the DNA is TGTGCCAGCAGTTTATACAAGAACACTGAAGCTTTCTTT.

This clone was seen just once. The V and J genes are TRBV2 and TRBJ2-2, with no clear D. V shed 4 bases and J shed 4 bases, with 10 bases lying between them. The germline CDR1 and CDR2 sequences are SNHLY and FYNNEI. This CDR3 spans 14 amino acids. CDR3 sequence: CASSGYSLTGELFF. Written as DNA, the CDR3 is TGTGCCAGCAGTGGTTACAGCCTCACCGGGGAGCTGTTTTTT.

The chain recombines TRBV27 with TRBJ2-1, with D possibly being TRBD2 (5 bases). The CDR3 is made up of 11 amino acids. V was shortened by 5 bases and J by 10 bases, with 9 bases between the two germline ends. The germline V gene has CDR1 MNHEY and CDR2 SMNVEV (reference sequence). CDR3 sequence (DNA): TGTGCCAGCAGTAGAACGGGGGAGCAGTTCTTC. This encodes CASSRTGEQFF.

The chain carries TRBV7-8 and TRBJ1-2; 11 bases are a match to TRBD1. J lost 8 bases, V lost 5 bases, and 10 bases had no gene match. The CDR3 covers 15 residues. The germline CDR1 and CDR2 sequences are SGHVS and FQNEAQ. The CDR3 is CASSPGQGAYLGYTF. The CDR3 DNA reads TGTGCCAGCAGCCCTGGACAGGGGGCTTATTTAGGCTACACCTTC.

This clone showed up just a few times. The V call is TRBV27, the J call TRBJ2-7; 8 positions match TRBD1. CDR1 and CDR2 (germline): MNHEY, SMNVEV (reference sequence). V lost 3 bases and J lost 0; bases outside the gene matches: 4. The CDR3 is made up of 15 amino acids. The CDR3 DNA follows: TGTGCCAGCAGTTTCGGGACAGGCCTCTCCTACGAGCAGTACTTC. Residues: CASSFGTGLSYEQYF.

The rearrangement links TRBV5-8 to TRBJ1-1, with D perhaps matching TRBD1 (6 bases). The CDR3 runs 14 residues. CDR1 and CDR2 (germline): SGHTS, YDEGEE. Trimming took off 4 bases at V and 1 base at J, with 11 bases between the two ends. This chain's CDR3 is CASSRDNRNTEAFF. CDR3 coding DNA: TGTGCCAGCAGCAGGGACAACCGGAACACTGAAGCTTTCTTT.

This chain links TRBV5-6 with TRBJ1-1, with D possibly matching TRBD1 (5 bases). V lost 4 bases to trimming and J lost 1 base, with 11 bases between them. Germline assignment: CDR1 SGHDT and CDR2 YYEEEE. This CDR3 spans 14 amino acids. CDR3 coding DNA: TGTGCCAGCAGCCCGGGACTTTCGAACACTGAAGCTTTCTTT. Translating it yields CASSPGLSNTEAFF.